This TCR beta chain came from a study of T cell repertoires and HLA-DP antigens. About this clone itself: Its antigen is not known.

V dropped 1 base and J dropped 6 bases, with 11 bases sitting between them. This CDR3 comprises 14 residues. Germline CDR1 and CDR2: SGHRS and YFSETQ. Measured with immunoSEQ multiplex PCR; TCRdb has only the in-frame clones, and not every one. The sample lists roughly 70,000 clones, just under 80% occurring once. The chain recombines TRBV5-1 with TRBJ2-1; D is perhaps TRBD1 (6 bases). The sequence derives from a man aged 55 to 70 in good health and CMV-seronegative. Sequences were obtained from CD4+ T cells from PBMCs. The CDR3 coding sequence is TGCGCCAGCAGCTTGCTACGGACAGCCAATGAGCAGTTCTTC. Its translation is CASSLLRTANEQFF. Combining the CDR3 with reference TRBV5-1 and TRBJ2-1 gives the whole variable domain KAGVTQTPRYLIKTRGQQVTLSCSPISGHRSVSWYQQTPGQGLQFLFEYFSETQRNKGNFPGRFSGRQFSNSRSEMNVSTLELGDSALYLCASSLLRTANEQFFGPGTRLTVL.